This passage covers 15 T cell receptor beta chains from one sample sequenced in a study of Ad26.COV2.S vaccination and SARS-CoV-2 variants listed by TCRdb under 2021. Library preparation was by the immunoSEQ multiplex PCR assay. The source is immuneACCESS, and TCRdb retained only in-frame sequences with V and J called. Part of the clones is not carried over; for the studies checked, unresolved V genes explain less than half of this, and the remainder is unexplained. Here the sample has about 680,000 clones; around 90% occur a single time. About 1.5% of the sample lies in the top ten. The treatment or condition tag for this specimen amounts to: roughly 20 received Ad26.COV2.S at low or high dose, single or two shots; roughly five received placebo; per-sample allocation not given. For vaccine and placebo recipients, the sequenced repertoires came from samples collected on day 63 after the first injection.

The input for sequencing was peripheral blood, taken in a trial of Ad26.COV2.S vaccine versus placebo. These receptors originate from a person aged 18-65 years who received the Ad26.COV2.S COVID-19 vaccine or a placebo.

The genes are TRBV11-3 and TRBJ2-7; D tentatively fits TRBD1 or TRBD2 (5 bases each). Germline V gene sequence: CDR1 SGHNT, CDR2 YENEEA. The CDR3 runs 16 residues. The ends were cut back, 4 bases at V and 7 bases at J, with 23 bases in the middle. CDR3 sequence reads: CASSSGTSRALGEQYF. The CDR3 region has the DNA TGTGCCAGCAGCTCCGGGACCTCTAGAGCCTTGGGGGAGCAGTACTTC.

The chain joins TRBV5-6 to TRBJ1-6, with 10 bases that match TRBD1. In germline, CDR1 is SGHDT, CDR2 YYEEEE. The CDR3 sequence is 19 residues long. V shed 3 bases and J 0 bases; nucleotides not matched to a gene: 9. As DNA, the CDR3 is TGTGCCAGCAGCTCCTTCGGGACAGGGGATAGCTCCTATAATTCACCCCTCCACTTT. Protein product: CASSSFGTGDSSYNSPLHF.

For the CDR3, the DNA is TGTGCCAGCAGCTTAGAAGGGGGGTCCCCCTACGAGCAGTACTTC. Translated, it gives CASSLEGGSPYEQYF. The V call is TRBV11-3, the J call TRBJ2-7; D tentatively fits TRBD1 or TRBD2 (6 bases each). Germline V gene sequence: CDR1 SGHNT, CDR2 YENEEA. Trimming shortened V by 0 bases and J by 2 bases, and 11 bases separated the two germline ends. CDR3 size: 15 residues.

This clone was detected a few times. The chain recombines TRBV10-1 with TRBJ1-5; 9 bases fit TRBD1. CDR3 length: 15 residues. V dropped 6 bases and J dropped 5; count of bases not matched to a gene: 8. Germline CDR1 and CDR2: WNHNN and SYGVQD (reference sequence). The CDR3 DNA is TGCGCCAGCAGGACAGGGGGTGGGAGGGATCAGCCCCAGCATTTT. Protein sequence: CASRTGGGRDQPQHF.

This clone was detected only once. The chain combines TRBV30 with TRBJ2-7; D is possibly TRBD2 (7 bases). This CDR3 contains 11 residues. CDR1 is GTSNPN and CDR2 is SVGIG in the germline V gene (reference sequence). Trimming cost V 3 bases and J 6 bases, with 9 bases left between them. CDR3 sequence: CAWRGGLEQYF. CDR3 coding DNA: TGTGCCTGGAGGGGGGGGCTCGAGCAGTACTTC.

The gene calls are TRBV19 and TRBJ2-7, with 11 bases identical to TRBD1. CDR1 is LNHDA and CDR2 is SQIVND in the germline V gene (reference sequence). The CDR3 consists of 15 residues. V lost 5 bases to trimming and J lost 4 bases; unmatched junction nucleotides: 7. CDR3 protein: CASSDGQGAAYEQYF. The CDR3 bases are TGTGCCAGTAGTGACGGACAGGGGGCCGCTTACGAGCAGTACTTC.

The CDR3 loop reads CASSLGTSGLGEQFF. The CDR3 region has the DNA TGTGCCAGCAGCTTAGGGACTAGCGGACTCGGGGAGCAGTTCTTC. V is TRBV7-6 and J is TRBJ2-1, with TRBD2 matching over 10 bases. CDR1 and CDR2 (germline): SGHVS, FNYEAQ. V shed 1 base, J shed 10 bases, and the junction held 7 bases outside the gene matches. The CDR3 length is 15 residues.

The V gene is TRBV7-9, the J gene TRBJ2-3; 7 bases are a match to TRBD2. Germline V gene lookup returns CDR1 SEHNR and CDR2 FQNEAQ (reference sequence). Unmatched junction bases numbered 4, after V lost 7 bases and J lost 0 bases. This CDR3 is 14 amino acids long. CDR3 DNA: TGTGCCAGCAAGCTAGCGGTTAGCACAGATACGCAGTATTTT. Residues: CASKLAVSTDTQYF.

The gene calls are TRBV19 and TRBJ2-2; 8 nucleotides line up with TRBD1. The V gene's germline CDR1 is LNHDA and CDR2 SQIVND (reference sequence). With 5 bases clipped from V and 2 bases from J, the junction kept 4 bases outside the gene matches. This CDR3 comprises 15 residues. The CDR3 DNA reads TGTGCCAGTAGTGCCAGGGGGCCCAACACCGGGGAGCTGTTTTTT. It codes for CASSARGPNTGELFF.

The chain employs TRBV5-1 and TRBJ2-1; D might be TRBD2 (5 bases). Germline CDR1 and CDR2: SGHRS and YFSETQ. The CDR3 consists of 15 residues. V was clipped by 1 base and J by 10 bases, with 18 bases between them. The CDR3 DNA follows: TGCGCCAGCAGCTTGAGGCAGAGGGCAAATGGCGAGCAGTTCTTC. Protein: CASSLRQRANGEQFF.

The chain has TRBV4-1 and TRBJ1-1; no definite D call. The V and J ends lost 4 bases and 2 bases respectively, with 17 bases between them. Germline CDR1 reads MGHRA; CDR2 reads YSYEKL. This CDR3 spans 16 amino acids. CDR3 bases: TGCGCCAGCAGCCCGGAATATGGAGCTGATAACACTGAAGCTTTCTTT. Its translation: CASSPEYGADNTEAFF.

This chain uses TRBV9 with TRBJ1-6; the D is unclear. The CDR3 contains 15 residues. The germline V and J ends were trimmed by 0 bases and 9 bases, with 13 bases remaining between them. Germline V CDR1 and CDR2: SGDLS, YYNGEE. The CDR3 here is CASSVAAGEGSPLHF. CDR3 in DNA: TGTGCCAGCAGCGTAGCGGCCGGGGAGGGTTCACCCCTCCACTTT.

CDR3 nucleotide sequence: TGTGCCAGCAGCTTCTTCAATGAGCAGTTCTTC. Translating it yields CASSFFNEQFF. The gene calls are TRBV5-8 and TRBJ2-1, with D unclear. V was trimmed by 2 bases and J by 6 bases, leaving 3 bases between them. The germline V gene encodes CDR1 SGHTS and CDR2 YDEGEE. The CDR3 consists of 11 residues.

V is TRBV3-1 (or the pseudogene TRBV3-2) and J is TRBJ2-7; D not certain. Trimming left V 4 bases short and J 2 bases short, with 15 bases between. The CDR3 is 15 amino acids. CDR1 is LGHDT, CDR2 YNNKEL, per germline (reference sequence). The CDR3 coding sequence is TGTGCCAGCAGCCCCCTAAATGCCGCAACCTACGAGCAGTACTTC. This translates into CASSPLNAATYEQYF.

V is TRBV25-1 and J is TRBJ1-1, with unresolved D. Looked up from germline, CDR1 is MGHDK and CDR2 is SYGVNS. The CDR3 sequence is 14 residues long. The V gene lost 3 bases and the J gene lost 8 bases, with 16 bases spanning the gap. The CDR3 protein is CASSDGTDRLEAFF. CDR3 nucleotide sequence: TGTGCCAGCAGTGACGGCACGGATAGGCTAGAAGCTTTCTTT. The whole variable domain, remainder taken from reference TRBV25-1 and TRBJ1-1, is EADIYQTPRYLVIGTGKKITLECSQTMGHDKMYWYQQDPGMELHLIHYSYGVNSTEKGDLSSESTVSRIRTEHFPLTLESARPSHTSQYLCASSDGTDRLEAFFGQGTRLTVV.